These 21 T cell receptor beta chains were sequenced from one sample in a study of CD8+ T cells in alopecia areata. Sequencing relied on a cDNA template that was reverse transcribed from extracted RNA. The table came from immunoSEQ multiplex PCR; TCRdb's copy has only in-frame clones and leaves some out. This sample comprises 4,500 to 7,000 clones, none seen once only. As for time point: mouse skin 6 weeks after grafting, around onset of hair loss. This sample comprised skin, obtained at week 6. Source of these receptors: a C3H/HeJ mouse with alopecia areata. For this strain, the MHC haplotype corresponds to H2-k.

This clone was observed a handful of times. Gene labels here are mouse ones. The sequence runs out 4 residues before the end of the CDR3; the remainder is reconstructed from the germline J gene. The rearrangement uses TRBV29 and TRBJ1-2; D unclear. The CDR3 covers 11 residues. V lost 5 bases to trimming and J lost 2 bases, with 3 bases between them. The germline V gene encodes CDR1 MSHET and CDR2 SYDVDS. CDR3 region: CASSLNSDYTF. The sequenced CDR3 bases are TGTGCTAGCAGTCTGAACTCC.

With respect to this clone: The gene names here belong to mouse. The CDR3 end falls 4 residues outside the read, so it is completed with the germline J gene. The chain employs TRBV12-2 and TRBJ2-5, with 14 bases lining up with TRBD2. The CDR3 runs to 20 residues. The germline CDR1 and CDR2 sequences are SGHLS and HYDKME. V lost 1 base and J lost 0; bases outside the gene matches: 11. CDR3 sequence: CASSLPGLGGRTINQDTQYF. CDR3 DNA, as far as it was read: TGTGCCAGCTCTCTGCCGGGACTGGGGGGGCGAACGATTAACCAAGAC. Together with reference TRBV12-2 and TRBJ2-5, the CDR3 gives the full variable domain: NSGVVQSPRYIIKGKGERSILKCIPISGHLSVAWYQQTQGQELKFFIQHYDKMERDKGNLPSRFSVQQFDDYHSEMNMSALELEDSAVYFCASSLPGLGGRTINQDTQYFGPGTRLLVL.

Note on this clone: The gene names given are mouse names. CDR3 DNA, as far as it was read: TGTGCCAGCAGTATGATTTGGGGTTATTCGCCC. Translation gives CASSMIWGYSP. The entire CDR3 is CASSMIWGYSPLYF. The V gene is TRBV19, the J gene TRBJ1-6, with unresolved D. The DNA ends 3 residues before the CDR3 does, and the rest of the CDR3 is filled in from the germline J gene. TRBJ1-6 is an ORF; its function is uncertain. V was trimmed by 2 bases and J by 8 bases, leaving 11 bases between them. The CDR3 spans 14 residues. CDR1 FNHDT and CDR2 SITEND come from the germline V gene (reference sequence).

On this clone itself: Gene names are mouse gene names. The CDR3 end falls 4 residues outside the read, so it is completed with the germline J gene. The rearrangement joins TRBV5 to TRBJ2-5, with 9 bases lining up with TRBD1. Per germline, CDR1 LGHNA and CDR2 YNLKQL (reference sequence). This CDR3 comprises 15 residues. The CDR3 region is CASSQDRDRADTQYF. Partial CDR3 DNA: TGTGCCAGCAGCCAAGATCGGGACAGGGCGGAC.

This clone was seen repeatedly, ten times or more. Gene names denote mouse genes. The read terminates 4 residues ahead of where the CDR3 ends, so the germline J gene completes it. The chain carries TRBV17 and TRBJ2-7; TRBD2 matches 8 bases. There are 13 residues in the CDR3. Germline CDR1 and CDR2: MNHDT and YYDKIL. This CDR3 is CASSSLGGYEQYF. The DNA read from the CDR3 is TGTGCTAGCAGTAGTCTGGGGGGTTAT.

At least ten counts were recorded for this clone. Mouse germline and gene names are used. The read stops 4 residues short of the end of the CDR3; the missing end is completed from the germline J gene. V is TRBV5 and J is TRBJ2-3, with D perhaps TRBD1 (6 bases). The length of the CDR3 is 16 residues. V was cut by 1 base and J by 2 bases, with 13 bases left in between. Germline CDR1 is LGHNA and CDR2 is YNLKQL (reference sequence). CDR3 bases read: TGTGCCAGCAGCCAAGGCGGAGGGGGATTTGCAGAA. It specifies CASSQGGGGFAE. The whole CDR3 sequence reads CASSQGGGGFAETLYF.

At least ten counts were recorded for this clone. These gene names are mouse names. The CDR3 end is not reached by the read, which stops 4 residues before it; the germline J gene fills it in. This chain links TRBV13-1 with TRBJ2-5; maybe TRBD1 (6 bases). Per germline, CDR1 NSHNY and CDR2 SYGAGN. The length of the CDR3 is 12 residues. V lost 5 bases, J lost 2 bases, and 6 bases lay in between. CDR3 protein: CASRDSQDTQYF. The sequenced part of the CDR3 DNA is TGTGCCAGCAGGGACAGCCAAGAC.

This clone was counted ten times or more. The gene symbols are mouse symbols. The read terminates 4 residues ahead of where the CDR3 ends, so the germline J gene completes it. V and J are TRBV1 and TRBJ2-7; D is unclear. The length of the CDR3 is 13 residues. Germline-derived CDR1 and CDR2 are NSQYPW and LRSPGD (reference sequence). The CDR3 spells CTCSADVGYEQYF. The sequenced CDR3 bases are TGCACCTGCAGTGCAGATGTTGGGTAT.

The sample holds a few counts of this clone. The germline and genes are mouse ones. The read terminates 4 residues ahead of where the CDR3 ends, so the germline J gene completes it. The rearrangement uses TRBV29 and TRBJ1-1; TRBD1 agrees at 7 bases. CDR3 length: 14 amino acids. Trimming cost V 5 bases and J 3 bases; bases outside gene matches: 6. Germline V gene lookup returns CDR1 MSHET and CDR2 SYDVDS. This CDR3 is CASSIGGPDTEVFF. The DNA read from the CDR3 is TGTGCTAGCAGTATAGGGGGCCCAGACACA.

This clone was seen more than once but under ten times. Mouse names are used for the genes. The DNA ends 4 residues before the CDR3 does, and the rest of the CDR3 is filled in from the germline J gene. V gene TRBV29 combines with J gene TRBJ2-5, with 8 positions matching TRBD2. Losses at the gene ends were 2 bases for V and 0 bases for J; bases not matched to a gene: 4. CDR1 is MSHET, CDR2 SYDVDS, per germline. The CDR3 loop spans 16 amino acids. The CDR3 bases that were read are TGTGCTAGCAGTTTACCACTGGGGGTTAACCAAGAC. This sequence encodes CASSLPLGVNQD. The entire CDR3 protein is CASSLPLGVNQDTQYF.

In its sample, this clone is medium-sized. All gene names here are mouse names. Partial CDR3 DNA: TGTGCCAGCGGTGCCTCTGGGGGGTTAAACACCGGG. This sequence encodes CASGASGGLNTG. The CDR3 in full is CASGASGGLNTGQLYF. The rearrangement links TRBV13-2 to TRBJ2-2, with 8 bases identical to TRBD2. The CDR3 end is not reached by the read, which stops 4 residues before it; the germline J gene fills it in. Trimming cost V 3 bases and J 1 base; bases outside gene matches: 5. The CDR3 totals 16 residues. Germline assignment: CDR1 NNHNN and CDR2 SYGAGS (reference sequence).

Worth noting for this clone: Gene names and germline match the mouse. The read terminates 4 residues before the CDR3 end, so the remaining end is supplied by the germline J gene. The chain joins TRBV13-3 to TRBJ1-1; 8 bases match TRBD1. The CDR3 runs to 15 residues. Germline values: CDR1 NNHDY, CDR2 SYVADS. The V segment lost 4 bases and the J segment 1 base; nucleotides outside the gene matches: 6. CDR3 loop: CASSLRTGWNTEVFF. The covered CDR3 bases are TGTGCCAGCAGTCTTCGGACAGGGTGGAACACA.

This clone was seen at least ten times. Mouse germline and gene names are used. Sequencing ends 4 residues short of the CDR3 end; the germline J gene provides the rest. The chain couples TRBV1 to TRBJ2-5; 10 nucleotides match TRBD2. CDR3 length: 17 residues. Germline V gene data show CDR1 as NSQYPW and CDR2 as LRSPGD (reference sequence). With 2 bases clipped from V and 2 bases from J, the junction kept 7 bases outside the gene matches. The DNA read from the CDR3 is TGCACCTGCAGTGCAATCGGGACTGGGGCCCTCCAAGAC. Protein sequence: CTCSAIGTGALQD. The complete CDR3 protein is CTCSAIGTGALQDTQYF.

To note about this clone: Gene and germline names: mouse. The read gets to within 4 residues of the CDR3 end, and the germline J gene fills in the rest. The chain combines TRBV13-2 with TRBJ2-7, with TRBD2 identical over 7 bases. Germline V gene sequence: CDR1 NNHNN, CDR2 SYGAGS (reference sequence). The CDR3 has 15 amino acids. The V gene end was trimmed by 2 bases and the J gene end by 0 bases; junction bases not matched to a gene: 5. The DNA read from the CDR3 is TGTGCCAGCGGTGAGCTACTGGGGAGCTCCTAT. It is translated as CASGELLGSSY. In full, the CDR3 reads CASGELLGSSYEQYF.

This clone showed up just a few times. All gene names here are mouse names. The read comes to an end 4 residues before the CDR3 does, leaving the germline J gene to fill in the end. J is TRBJ2-1 and V is TRBV31; 8 nucleotides line up with TRBD1. V lost 0 bases and J lost 5; bases outside the gene matches: 3. The CDR3 runs 14 residues. CDR1 is GKSSPN, CDR2 SITVG, per germline. CDR3 DNA (partial): TGTGCCTGGAGTCTGGACAGGGTTGATGCT. Its protein is CAWSLDRVDA. The complete CDR3 sequence is CAWSLDRVDAEQFF.

There are many counts of this clone. Here the gene names and germline are mouse. The CDR3 end falls 4 residues outside the read, so it is completed with the germline J gene. The V call is TRBV19, the J call TRBJ1-2, with D unresolved. Per the germline V gene, CDR1 is FNHDT and CDR2 is SITEND (reference sequence). The ends were cut back, 2 bases at V and 2 bases at J, with 4 bases in the middle. This CDR3 contains 12 residues. The CDR3 DNA, read in part, is TGTGCCAGCAGTATGGGGAACTCC. Amino acids: CASSMGNS. The complete CDR3 reads CASSMGNSDYTF.

This clone showed up many times. Here the gene names and germline are mouse. Read sequence stops 4 residues before the CDR3 end, and the germline J gene provides the missing end. The chain links TRBV13-3 to TRBJ2-7; 10 bases are shared with TRBD2. Germline assignment: CDR1 NNHDY and CDR2 SYVADS. The CDR3 spans 15 residues. J lost 0 bases, V lost 1 base, and 1 base had no gene match. The CDR3 region is CASSDRDWGSYEQYF. Incomplete CDR3 DNA: TGTGCCAGCAGTGATAGGGACTGGGGCTCCTAT.

With respect to this clone: The listed genes are named as in mouse. The CDR3 end lies 4 residues beyond the end of the read and is filled in from the germline J gene. This chain uses TRBV29 with TRBJ2-4, with TRBD1 identical over 11 bases. The CDR3 has 17 amino acids. V lost 4 bases to trimming and J lost 1 base; unmatched junction nucleotides: 7. Germline values: CDR1 MSHET, CDR2 SYDVDS. The chain's CDR3 is CASSSPGQGGGQNTLYF. CDR3 bases read: TGTGCTAGCAGTTCCCCGGGACAGGGGGGGGGTCAAAAC.

This clone was seen at least ten times. Mouse germline and gene names are used. The read halts 3 residues ahead of the CDR3 end, with the missing end drawn from the germline J gene. V gene TRBV13-2 combines with J gene TRBJ1-3; 8 bases match TRBD1. Germline V lookup: CDR1 NNHNN, CDR2 SYGAGS (reference sequence). CDR3 size: 14 residues. V shed 3 bases, J shed 4 bases, and the junction held 3 bases outside the gene matches. The CDR3 loop reads CASGVRGLGNTLYF. The CDR3 DNA, read in part, is TGTGCCAGCGGTGTCAGGGGGCTGGGAAATACG.

This clone was seen ten or more times. Gene names follow the mouse nomenclature. The read falls 4 residues short of the CDR3 end, and the missing part is taken from the germline J gene. V gene TRBV19 combines with J gene TRBJ2-7; D not resolved. The CDR3 runs to 13 residues. Trimming removed 1 base at V and 0 bases at J, with 5 bases between. CDR1 and CDR2 (germline): FNHDT, SITEND (reference sequence). The covered CDR3 bases are TGTGCCAGCAGTATACTGGACTCCTAT. The encoded protein is CASSILDSY. The entire CDR3 protein is CASSILDSYEQYF. The variable domain in full, completed from reference TRBV19 and TRBJ2-7, reads GGIITQTPKFLIGQEGQKLTLKCQQNFNHDTMYWYRQDSGKGLRLIYYSITENDLQKGDLSEGYDASREKKSSFSLTVTSAQKNEMAVFLCASSILDSYEQYFGPGTRLTVL.

This clone was seen a few times. The germline and genes are mouse ones. CDR3 loop: CTCSADLLGENTLYF. The sequenced part of the CDR3 DNA is TGCACCTGCAGTGCAGATCTACTGGGGGAAAAC. The chain employs TRBV1 and TRBJ2-4, with 8 bases identical to TRBD2. The CDR3 goes on 4 residues after the read ends, and that part is filled in from the germline J gene. Germline loops: CDR1 NSQYPW, CDR2 LRSPGD (reference sequence). The CDR3 length is 15 residues.